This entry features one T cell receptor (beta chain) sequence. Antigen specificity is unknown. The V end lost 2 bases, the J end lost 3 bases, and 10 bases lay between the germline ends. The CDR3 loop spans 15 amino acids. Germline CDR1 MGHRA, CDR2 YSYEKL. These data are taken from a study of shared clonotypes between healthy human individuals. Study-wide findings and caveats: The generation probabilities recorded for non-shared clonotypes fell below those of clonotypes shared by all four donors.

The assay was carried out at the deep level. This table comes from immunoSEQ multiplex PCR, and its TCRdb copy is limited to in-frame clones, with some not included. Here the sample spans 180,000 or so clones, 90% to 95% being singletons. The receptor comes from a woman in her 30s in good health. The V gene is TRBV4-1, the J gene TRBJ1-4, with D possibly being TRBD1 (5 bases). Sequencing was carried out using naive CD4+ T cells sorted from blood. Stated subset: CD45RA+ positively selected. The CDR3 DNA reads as TGCGCCAGCAGCCAACCAGGGTTTCCTAATGAAAAACTGTTTTTT. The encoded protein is CASSQPGFPNEKLFF.